The 9 T cell receptor beta chains listed next were all sequenced from one sample in a study of cytomegalovirus exposure and HLA in healthy donors. PCR employed 60 Vbeta and 13 Jbeta primers. Sequencing used immunoSEQ multiplex PCR; TCRdb keeps in-frame clones, though not all of them. The table shows about 130,000 clones, with approximately 70% occurring only once. The sample consisted of PBMCs. Source of these receptors: a human donor in good health.

The chain combines TRBV5-1 with TRBJ1-2; 7 bases fit TRBD1. Looked up from germline, CDR1 is SGHRS and CDR2 is YFSETQ. The CDR3 extends over 15 amino acids. The junction had 4 bases not matched to a gene; V was cut back by 0 bases and J by 2 bases. As DNA, the CDR3 is TGCGCCAGCAGCTTGGCCACAGGGGCCAACTATGGCTACACCTTC. It is translated as CASSLATGANYGYTF.

The gene calls are TRBV28 and TRBJ2-5, with 12 nucleotides matching TRBD1. The DNA matches TRBJ2-7 better at its end, which makes the J call doubtful. The CDR3 has 19 amino acids. Looked up from germline, CDR1 is MDHEN and CDR2 is SYDVKM. As DNA, the CDR3 is TGTGCCAGCAGTTTGGCCGGGACAGGGGGCCCGTCGGTCTCCTACGAGCAGTACTTC. Amino acids: CASSLAGTGGPSVSYEQYF.

The chain combines TRBV10-3 with TRBJ2-7; 9 bases are a match to TRBD1. This CDR3 has 15 residues. V trimming: 4 bases; J trimming: 2 bases; junction bases outside the gene matches: 6. From germline, CDR1 is ENHRY and CDR2 SYGVKD. The CDR3 is CAISGPGQGPYEQYF. The CDR3 DNA is TGTGCCATCAGTGGCCCGGGACAGGGACCCTACGAGCAGTACTTC.

The chain carries TRBV4-3 and TRBJ1-4; 9 bases line up with TRBD1. After removal of 3 bases from V and 8 bases from J, the junction contained 7 bases not matched to a gene. This CDR3 region has 15 residues. CDR1 is LGHNA, CDR2 YSLEER, per germline. The CDR3 is CASSHGDRVNEKLFF. CDR3 in DNA: TGCGCCAGCAGCCATGGGGACAGGGTGAACGAAAAACTGTTTTTT.

This clone turned up a few times. The rearrangement joins TRBV15 to TRBJ1-2; D possibly corresponds to TRBD1 (6 bases). The CDR3 length is 19 residues. Trimming left V 0 bases short and J 2 bases short, with 22 bases between. Germline V gene data show CDR1 as LNHNV and CDR2 as YYDKDF (reference sequence). CDR3 protein: CATSRDLSPGTPSNYGYTF. The CDR3 nucleotides are TGTGCCACCAGCAGAGATCTGTCGCCAGGGACACCTTCCAACTATGGCTACACCTTC. The full variable domain, its missing parts supplied by reference TRBV15 and TRBJ1-2, is DAMVIQNPRYQVTQFGKPVTLSCSQTLNHNVMYWYQQKSSQAPKLLFHYYDKDFNNEADTPDNFQSRRPNTSFCFLDIRSPGLGDTAMYLCATSRDLSPGTPSNYGYTFGSGTRLTVV.

The chain has TRBV5-5 and TRBJ2-7; D remains ambiguous. The CDR3 consists of 11 residues. The germline V gene encodes CDR1 SGHKS and CDR2 YYEKEE (reference sequence). With 5 bases removed from V and 2 bases from J, the gap between germline ends came to 5 bases. DNA for the CDR3: TGTGCCAGCAGTCCTGCCTACGAGCAGTACTTC. Its translation is CASSPAYEQYF. The full variable domain, its missing parts supplied by reference TRBV5-5 and TRBJ2-7, is DAGVTQSPTHLIKTRGQQVTLRCSPISGHKSVSWYQQVLGQGPQFIFQYYEKEERGRGNFPDRFSARQFPNYSSELNVNALLLGDSALYLCASSPAYEQYFGPGTRLTVT.

The V gene is TRBV5-4, the J gene TRBJ1-2, with 8 bases identical to TRBD1. CDR3 size: 15 residues. In germline, CDR1 is SGHNT, CDR2 YYREEE (reference sequence). The junction had 5 bases not matched to a gene; V was cut back by 0 bases and J by 4 bases. The CDR3 sequence is CASSLATGGAYGYTF. In DNA, the CDR3 is TGTGCCAGCAGCTTGGCTACAGGGGGTGCCTATGGCTACACCTTC. Supplemented by reference TRBV5-4 and TRBJ1-2, the full variable domain reads ETGVTQSPTHLIKTRGQQVTLRCSSQSGHNTVSWYQQALGQGPQFIFQYYREEENGRGNFPPRFSGLQFPNYSSELNVNALELDDSALYLCASSLATGGAYGYTFGSGTRLTVV.

The chain recombines TRBV28 with TRBJ1-5; 7 bases fit TRBD1. Germline values: CDR1 MDHEN, CDR2 SYDVKM. Trimming cost V 6 bases and J 0 bases; bases outside gene matches: 5. There are 15 residues in the CDR3. The DNA of the CDR3 is TGTGCCAGCAGACAACCAGGGGGTAGCAATCAGCCCCAGCATTTT. Protein product: CASRQPGGSNQPQHF.

The J gene is TRBJ2-7, the V gene TRBV7-3, with D tentatively TRBD1 (6 bases). The CDR3 is 14 amino acids. Trimming cost V 5 bases and J 1 base, with 12 bases left between them. Germline values: CDR1 SGHTA, CDR2 FQGTGA. CDR3 amino acids: CASSPDSSSYEQYF. In nucleotides, the CDR3 is TGTGCCAGCAGCCCGGACAGTAGTTCCTACGAGCAGTACTTC. The variable domain in full, completed from reference TRBV7-3 and TRBJ2-7, reads GAGVSQTPSNKVTEKGKYVELRCDPISGHTALYWYRQSLGQGPEFLIYFQGTGAADDSGLPNDRFFAVRPEGSVSTLKIQRTERGDSAVYLCASSPDSSSYEQYFGPGTRLTVT.